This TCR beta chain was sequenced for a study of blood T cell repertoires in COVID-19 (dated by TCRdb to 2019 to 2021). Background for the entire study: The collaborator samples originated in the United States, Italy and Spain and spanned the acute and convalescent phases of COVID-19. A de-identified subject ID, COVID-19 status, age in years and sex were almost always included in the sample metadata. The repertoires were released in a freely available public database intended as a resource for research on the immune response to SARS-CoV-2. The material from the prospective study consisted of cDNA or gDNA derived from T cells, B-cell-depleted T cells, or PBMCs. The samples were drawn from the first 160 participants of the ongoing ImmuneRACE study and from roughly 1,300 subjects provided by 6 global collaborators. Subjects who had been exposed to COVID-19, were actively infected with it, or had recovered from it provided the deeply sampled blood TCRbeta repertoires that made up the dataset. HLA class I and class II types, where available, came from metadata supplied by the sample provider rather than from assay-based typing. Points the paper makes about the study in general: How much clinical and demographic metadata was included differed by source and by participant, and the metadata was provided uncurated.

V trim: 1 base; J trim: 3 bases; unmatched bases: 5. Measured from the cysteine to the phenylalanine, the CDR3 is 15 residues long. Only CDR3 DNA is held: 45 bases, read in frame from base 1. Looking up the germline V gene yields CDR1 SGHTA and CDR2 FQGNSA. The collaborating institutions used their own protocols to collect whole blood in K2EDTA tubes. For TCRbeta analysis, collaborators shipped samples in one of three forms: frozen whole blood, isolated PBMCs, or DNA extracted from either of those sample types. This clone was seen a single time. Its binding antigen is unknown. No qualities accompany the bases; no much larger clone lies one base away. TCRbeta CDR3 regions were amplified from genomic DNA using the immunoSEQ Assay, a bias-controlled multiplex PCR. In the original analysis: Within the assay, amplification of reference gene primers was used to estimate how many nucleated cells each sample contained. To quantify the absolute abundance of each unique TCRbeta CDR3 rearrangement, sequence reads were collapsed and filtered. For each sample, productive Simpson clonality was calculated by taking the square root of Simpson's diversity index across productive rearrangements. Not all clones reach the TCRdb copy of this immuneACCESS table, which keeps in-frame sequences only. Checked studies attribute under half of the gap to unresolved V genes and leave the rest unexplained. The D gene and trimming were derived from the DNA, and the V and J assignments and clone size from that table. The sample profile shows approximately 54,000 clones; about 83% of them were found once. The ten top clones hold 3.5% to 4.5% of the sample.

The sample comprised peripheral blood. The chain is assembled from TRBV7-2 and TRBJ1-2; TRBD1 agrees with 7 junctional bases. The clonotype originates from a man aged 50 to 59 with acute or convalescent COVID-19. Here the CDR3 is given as CASSLGPGTDYGYTF. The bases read TGTGCCAGCAGCTTAGGGCCCGGGACAGACTATGGCTACACCTTC.